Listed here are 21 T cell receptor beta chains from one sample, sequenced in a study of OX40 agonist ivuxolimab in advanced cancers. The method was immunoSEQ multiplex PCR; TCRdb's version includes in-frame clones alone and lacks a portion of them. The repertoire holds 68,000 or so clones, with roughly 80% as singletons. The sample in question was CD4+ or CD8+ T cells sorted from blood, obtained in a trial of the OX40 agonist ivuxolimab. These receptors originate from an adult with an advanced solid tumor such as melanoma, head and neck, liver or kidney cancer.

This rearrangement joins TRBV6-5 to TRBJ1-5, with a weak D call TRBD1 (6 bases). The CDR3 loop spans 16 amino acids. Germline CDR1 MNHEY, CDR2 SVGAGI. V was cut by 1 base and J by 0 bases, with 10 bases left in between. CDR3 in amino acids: CASSYFQDSSNQPQHF. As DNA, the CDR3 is TGTGCCAGCAGTTACTTTCAGGACAGTAGCAATCAGCCCCAGCATTTT.

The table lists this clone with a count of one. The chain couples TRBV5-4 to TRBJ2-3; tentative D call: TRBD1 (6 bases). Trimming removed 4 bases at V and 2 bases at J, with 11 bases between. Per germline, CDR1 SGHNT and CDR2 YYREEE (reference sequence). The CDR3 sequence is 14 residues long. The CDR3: CASSHRVPTDTQYF. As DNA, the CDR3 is TGTGCCAGCAGCCACAGGGTCCCCACAGATACGCAGTATTTT.

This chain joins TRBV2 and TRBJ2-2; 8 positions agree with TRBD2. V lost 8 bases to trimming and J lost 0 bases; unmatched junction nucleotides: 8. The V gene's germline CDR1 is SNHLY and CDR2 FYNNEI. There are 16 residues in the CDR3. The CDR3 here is CASGARTSTNTGELFF. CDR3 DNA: TGTGCCAGCGGGGCCCGGACTAGCACGAACACCGGGGAGCTGTTTTTT.

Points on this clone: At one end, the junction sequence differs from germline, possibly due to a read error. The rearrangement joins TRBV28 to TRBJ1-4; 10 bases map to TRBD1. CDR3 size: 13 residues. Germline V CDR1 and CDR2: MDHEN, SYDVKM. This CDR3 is CAGRTGGEEKLFF. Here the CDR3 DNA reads TGTGCCGGCAGGACAGGGGGAGAGGAAAAACTGTTTTTT.

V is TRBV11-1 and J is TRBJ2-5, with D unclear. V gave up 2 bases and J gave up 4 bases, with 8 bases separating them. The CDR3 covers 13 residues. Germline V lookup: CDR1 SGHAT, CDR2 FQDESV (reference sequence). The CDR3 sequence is CASSLTGSETQYF. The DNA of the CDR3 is TGTGCCAGCAGCTTAACGGGTTCAGAGACCCAGTACTTC.

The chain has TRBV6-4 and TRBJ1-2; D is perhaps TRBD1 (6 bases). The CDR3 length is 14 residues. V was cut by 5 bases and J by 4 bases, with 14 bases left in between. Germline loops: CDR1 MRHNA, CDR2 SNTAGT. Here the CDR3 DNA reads TGTGCCAGCAGTCCCAATGGACAGAGCTATGGCTACACCTTC. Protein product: CASSPNGQSYGYTF.

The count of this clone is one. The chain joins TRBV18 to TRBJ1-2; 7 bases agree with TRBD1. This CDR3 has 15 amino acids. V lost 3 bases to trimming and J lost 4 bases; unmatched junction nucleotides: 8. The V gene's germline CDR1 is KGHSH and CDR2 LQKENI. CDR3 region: CASSPKDRIGYGYTF. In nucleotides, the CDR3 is TGTGCCAGCTCACCCAAGGACAGGATCGGCTATGGCTACACCTTC.

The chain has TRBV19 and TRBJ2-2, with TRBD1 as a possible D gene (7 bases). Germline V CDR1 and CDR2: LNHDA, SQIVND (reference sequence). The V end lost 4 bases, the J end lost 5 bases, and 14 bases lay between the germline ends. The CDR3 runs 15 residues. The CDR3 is CASSRRQGGTGELFF. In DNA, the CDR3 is TGTGCCAGTAGTAGACGACAGGGAGGAACCGGGGAGCTGTTTTTT.

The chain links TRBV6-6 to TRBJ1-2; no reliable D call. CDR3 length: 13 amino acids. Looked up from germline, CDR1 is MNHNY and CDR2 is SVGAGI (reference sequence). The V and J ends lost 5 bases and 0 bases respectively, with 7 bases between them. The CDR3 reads CASSPGANYGYTF. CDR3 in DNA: TGTGCCAGCAGTCCAGGAGCTAACTATGGCTACACCTTC.

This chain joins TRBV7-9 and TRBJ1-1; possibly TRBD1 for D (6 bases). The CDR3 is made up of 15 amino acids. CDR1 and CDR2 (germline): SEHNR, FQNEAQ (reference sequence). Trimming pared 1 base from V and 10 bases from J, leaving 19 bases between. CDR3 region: CASSLVGGPPRGAFF. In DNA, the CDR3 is TGTGCCAGCAGCTTAGTGGGAGGACCGCCCAGGGGAGCTTTCTTT.

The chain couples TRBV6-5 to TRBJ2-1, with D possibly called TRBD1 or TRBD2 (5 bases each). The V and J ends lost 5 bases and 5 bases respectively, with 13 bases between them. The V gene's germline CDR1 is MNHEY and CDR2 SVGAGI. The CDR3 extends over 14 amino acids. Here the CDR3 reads CASSPGTRNNEQFF. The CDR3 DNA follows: TGTGCCAGCAGTCCCGGGACGAGAAACAATGAGCAGTTCTTC.

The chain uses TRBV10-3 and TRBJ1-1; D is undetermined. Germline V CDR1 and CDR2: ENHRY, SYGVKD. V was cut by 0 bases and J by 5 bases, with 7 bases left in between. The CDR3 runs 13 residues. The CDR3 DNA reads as TGTGCCATCAGTGAGTCGGAGCTTACTGAAGCTTTCTTT. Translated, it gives CAISESELTEAFF.

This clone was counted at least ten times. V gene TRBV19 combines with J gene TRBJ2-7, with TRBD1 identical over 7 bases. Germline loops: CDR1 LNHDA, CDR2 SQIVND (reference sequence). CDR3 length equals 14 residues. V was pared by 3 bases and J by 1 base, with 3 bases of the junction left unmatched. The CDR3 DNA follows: TGTGCCAGTAGTATGAGACAGGGATCCTACGAGCAGTACTTC. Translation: CASSMRQGSYEQYF.

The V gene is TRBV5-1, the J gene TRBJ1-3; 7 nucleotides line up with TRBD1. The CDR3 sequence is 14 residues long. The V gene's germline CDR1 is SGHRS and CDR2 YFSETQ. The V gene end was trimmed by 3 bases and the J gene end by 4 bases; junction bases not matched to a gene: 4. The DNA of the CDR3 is TGCGCCAGCAGCTCGACAGGGACGGGAAACACCATATATTTT. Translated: CASSSTGTGNTIYF.

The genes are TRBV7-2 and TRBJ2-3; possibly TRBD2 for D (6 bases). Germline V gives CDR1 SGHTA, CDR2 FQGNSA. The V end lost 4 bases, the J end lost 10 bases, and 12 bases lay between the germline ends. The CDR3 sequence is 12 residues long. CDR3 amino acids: CASSSTSRAQYF. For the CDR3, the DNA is TGTGCCAGCAGCTCGACTAGTAGGGCGCAGTATTTT.

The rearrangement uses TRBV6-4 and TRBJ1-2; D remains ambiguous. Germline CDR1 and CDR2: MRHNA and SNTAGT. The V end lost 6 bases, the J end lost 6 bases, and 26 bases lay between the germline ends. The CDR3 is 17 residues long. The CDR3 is CASSLGAVFGNFDGYTF. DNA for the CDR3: TGTGCCAGCAGCCTTGGAGCAGTCTTCGGAAACTTCGATGGCTACACCTTC.

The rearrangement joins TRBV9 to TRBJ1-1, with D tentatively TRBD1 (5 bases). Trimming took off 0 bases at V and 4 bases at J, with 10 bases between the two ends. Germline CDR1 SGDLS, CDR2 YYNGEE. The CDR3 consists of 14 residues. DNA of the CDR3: TGTGCCAGCAGCGTAGGGGGGTTGGGCACTGAAGCTTTCTTT. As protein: CASSVGGLGTEAFF.

CDR3: CAAAGTAFLEQYF. The CDR3 bases are TGTGCCGCTGCCGGGACGGCCTTTTTGGAGCAGTACTTC. The rearrangement uses TRBV10-3 and TRBJ2-7; TRBD1 or TRBD2 may be the D gene (5 bases each). CDR1 is ENHRY, CDR2 SYGVKD, per germline. Trimming stripped 11 bases from V and 7 bases from J, with 21 bases between. The CDR3 consists of 13 residues.

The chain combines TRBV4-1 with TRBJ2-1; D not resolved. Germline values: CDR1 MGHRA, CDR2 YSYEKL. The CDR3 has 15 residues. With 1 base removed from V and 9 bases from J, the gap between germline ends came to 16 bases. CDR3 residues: CASSQASNLQGEQFF. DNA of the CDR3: TGCGCCAGCAGCCAAGCGAGCAACCTCCAAGGTGAGCAGTTCTTC.

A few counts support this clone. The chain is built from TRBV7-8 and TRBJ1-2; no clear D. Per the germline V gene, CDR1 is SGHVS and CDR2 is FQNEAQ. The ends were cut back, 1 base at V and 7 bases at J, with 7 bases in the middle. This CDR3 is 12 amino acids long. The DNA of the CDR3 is TGTGCCAGCAGCTTAGTAGGGCGTGGCTACACCTTC. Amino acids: CASSLVGRGYTF. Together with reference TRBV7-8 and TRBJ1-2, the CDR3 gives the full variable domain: GAGVSQSPRYKVAKRGQDVALRCDPISGHVSLFWYQQALGQGPEFLTYFQNEAQLDKSGLPSDRFFAERPEGSVSTLKIQRTQQEDSAVYLCASSLVGRGYTFGSGTRLTVV.

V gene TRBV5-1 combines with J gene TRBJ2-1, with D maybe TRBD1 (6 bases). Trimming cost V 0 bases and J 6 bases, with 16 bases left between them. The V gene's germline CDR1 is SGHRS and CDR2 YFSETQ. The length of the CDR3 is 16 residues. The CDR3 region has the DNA TGCGCCAGCAGCTTGGGGGCAGGGGCAGTTAGCAATGAGCAGTTCTTC. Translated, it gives CASSLGAGAVSNEQFF.